Shown below are 23 T cell receptor beta chains from a single sample sequenced in a study of T cells in localized non-small cell lung cancer. TCRdb's copy holds only in-frame clones and misses some; the assay was immunoSEQ multiplex PCR. The sample gives 25,000 to 40,000 clones, about 80% of which show up once; 15% to 20% is in the top ten. The specimen was peripheral blood, collected before any cancer treatment. These receptors all come from a male donor aged 60 or older with stage III squamous cell lung carcinoma.

The sample holds a few counts of this clone. In DNA form, the CDR3 reads TGTGCCAGCAGCTTAGAGGGACGGAATAATTCACCCCTCCACTTT. This translates into CASSLEGRNNSPLHF. The chain recombines TRBV7-6 with TRBJ1-6; weak D call: TRBD1 (5 bases). The V gene lost 1 base and the J gene lost 5 bases, with 9 bases spanning the gap. This CDR3 has 15 amino acids. Looked up from germline, CDR1 is SGHVS and CDR2 is FNYEAQ.

The V gene is TRBV2, the J gene TRBJ2-7; 8 nucleotides agree with TRBD2. This CDR3 comprises 16 residues. CDR1 is SNHLY and CDR2 is FYNNEI in the germline V gene. Losses at the gene ends were 6 bases for V and 0 bases for J; bases not matched to a gene: 10. The CDR3 sequence: CASRALGLADSYEQYF. The CDR3 nucleotides read TGTGCCAGCAGGGCGTTAGGACTAGCCGACTCCTACGAGCAGTACTTC. Combining the CDR3 with reference TRBV2 and TRBJ2-7 gives the whole variable domain EPEVTQTPSHQVTQMGQEVILRCVPISNHLYFYWYRQILGQKVEFLVSFYNNEISEKSEIFDDQFSVERPDGSNFTLKIRSTKLEDSAMYFCASRALGLADSYEQYFGPGTRLTVT.

This clone appeared once. The chain recombines TRBV7-2 with TRBJ1-1; 7 positions match TRBD1. Trimming at V came to 6 bases and at J to 2 bases, leaving 6 bases not matched to a gene. Germline V gives CDR1 SGHTA, CDR2 FQGNSA. The CDR3 spans 14 residues. The CDR3 DNA reads as TGTGCCAGCAGGATGGGACAGACAAACACTGAAGCTTTCTTT. This codes for CASRMGQTNTEAFF.

As to this clone: Mismatch with germline at one junction end may stem from a read error. The chain carries TRBV5-3 and TRBJ1-2; D unresolved. TRBV5-3 counts as an open reading frame of uncertain function. This CDR3 comprises 14 residues. CDR3 coding DNA: TGTGCCAGCAGCTTGCTTTGGGGTGCTTCAGGCTACACCTTC. This gives the protein CASSLLWGASGYTF.

This chain links TRBV4-2 with TRBJ2-7, with a tentative D call TRBD1 (6 bases). CDR1 is LGHNA, CDR2 YNFKEQ, per germline. This CDR3 has 17 residues. V was trimmed by 1 base and J by 0 bases, leaving 16 bases between them. The CDR3: CASSQGYQGSSSYEQYF. The CDR3 bases are TGTGCCAGCAGCCAAGGGTACCAGGGGTCAAGCTCCTACGAGCAGTACTTC.

The V gene is TRBV30, the J gene TRBJ2-7, with 8 bases that match TRBD2. There are 12 residues in the CDR3. Germline V gene data show CDR1 as GTSNPN and CDR2 as SVGIG (reference sequence). Trimming at V came to 7 bases and at J to 3 bases, leaving 5 bases not matched to a gene. CDR3 region: CASSGSSYEQYF. CDR3 DNA: TGTGCCTCGAGCGGGAGTAGCTACGAGCAGTACTTC.

CDR3 DNA sequence: TGTGCCAGTAGTATAGATCAAATTGATGAAGCTTTCTTT. Protein: CASSIDQIDEAFF. This chain links TRBV19 with TRBJ1-1; no reliable D call. Germline V gene lookup returns CDR1 LNHDA and CDR2 SQIVND (reference sequence). This CDR3 comprises 13 residues. Trimming removed 0 bases from V and 7 bases from J, with 9 bases in between.

This clone was seen only once. The chain couples TRBV9 to TRBJ2-1; the D is unclear. The V gene's germline CDR1 is SGDLS and CDR2 YYNGEE. This CDR3 region has 12 residues. The germline V and J ends were trimmed by 0 bases and 8 bases, with 6 bases remaining between them. Here the CDR3 reads CASSVGVDEQFF. For the CDR3, the DNA is TGTGCCAGCAGCGTAGGGGTGGATGAGCAGTTCTTC.

Here the CDR3 reads CASSEASGGPQGEQFF. CDR3 DNA: TGTGCCAGCAGTGAGGCTAGCGGGGGTCCCCAGGGTGAGCAGTTCTTC. The chain couples TRBV2 to TRBJ2-1; 10 bases agree with TRBD2. Trimming took 3 bases from V and 9 from J; bases not matched to a gene: 11. Germline V gene sequence: CDR1 SNHLY, CDR2 FYNNEI. The CDR3 sequence is 16 residues long.

The sample holds a few counts of this clone. The DNA for the CDR3 is TGTGCCAGCACCGAGACAGTACAAGAGACCCAGTACTTC. Translation gives CASTETVQETQYF. The V and J genes are TRBV6-6 and TRBJ2-5; D is perhaps TRBD1 (5 bases). The CDR3 has 13 residues. V was pared by 7 bases and J by 2 bases, with 11 bases between. CDR1 is MNHNY and CDR2 is SVGAGI in the germline V gene (reference sequence).

This chain joins TRBV6-5 and TRBJ1-6; the match to TRBD1 covers 9 bases. V shed 2 bases, J shed 13 bases, and the junction held 9 bases outside the gene matches. The CDR3 is made up of 15 amino acids. The germline CDR1 and CDR2 sequences are MNHEY and SVGAGI. In nucleotides, the CDR3 is TGTGCCAGCAGTTACCAGGGGACAGGGTTCTCGCCCCTCCACTTT. Amino acid sequence: CASSYQGTGFSPLHF.

The chain links TRBV9 to TRBJ2-2; D unresolved. The V gene's germline CDR1 is SGDLS and CDR2 YYNGEE. V lost 1 base and J lost 2, with 9 bases in between. The CDR3 has 15 amino acids. CDR3 in amino acids: CASSVIPDNTGELFF. In DNA form, the CDR3 reads TGTGCCAGCAGCGTAATCCCGGACAACACCGGGGAGCTGTTTTTT.

The J gene is TRBJ2-1, the V gene TRBV2, with 8 bases that match TRBD1. CDR1 and CDR2 from the germline V gene are SNHLY and FYNNEI. The CDR3 is made up of 12 amino acids. With V trimmed by 6 bases and J by 9 bases, 4 bases remained unmatched. CDR3 DNA sequence: TGTGCCAGCAGACCTACAGGGGGTGAGCAGTTCTTC. It translates to CASRPTGGEQFF.

This chain uses TRBV9 with TRBJ2-7, with D possibly matching TRBD1 (6 bases). Trimming removed 0 bases from V and 5 bases from J, with 15 bases in between. The CDR3 is made up of 15 amino acids. Germline assignment: CDR1 SGDLS and CDR2 YYNGEE. The CDR3: CASSVGTVRWDEQYF. CDR3 coding DNA: TGTGCCAGCAGCGTAGGGACAGTCCGTTGGGACGAGCAGTACTTC.

The rearrangement joins TRBV29-1 to TRBJ1-1; D is unresolved. Per the germline V gene, CDR1 is SQVTM and CDR2 is ANQGSEA. The V end lost 7 bases, the J end lost 2 bases, and 11 bases lay between the germline ends. This CDR3 has 12 residues. CDR3 in DNA: TGCAGCGCTCTGCCTGGAAACACTGAAGCTTTCTTT. It is translated as CSALPGNTEAFF.

This clone was seen only once. This rearrangement joins TRBV7-2 to TRBJ2-5; the D is unclear. The ends were cut back, 5 bases at V and 1 base at J, with 8 bases in the middle. CDR3 length: 13 amino acids. CDR1 SGHTA and CDR2 FQGNSA come from the germline V gene. CDR3 in amino acids: CASSPDSQETQYF. The CDR3 nucleotides read TGTGCCAGCAGCCCCGACTCCCAAGAGACCCAGTACTTC.

The genes are TRBV9 and TRBJ2-1, with 7 bases lining up with TRBD1. The CDR3 contains 15 residues. Germline lookup yields CDR1 SGDLS and CDR2 YYNGEE. The trim removed 0 bases at V and 5 bases at J, leaving 5 bases unmatched. The CDR3 DNA follows: TGTGCCAGCAGCGTAGCAGGGGGAAGTCACAATGAGCAGTTCTTC. Amino acids: CASSVAGGSHNEQFF.

The chain has TRBV28 and TRBJ2-2; TRBD2 is a possible D gene (6 bases). The CDR3 loop spans 19 amino acids. Germline V lookup: CDR1 MDHEN, CDR2 SYDVKM. The V gene lost 6 bases and the J gene lost 4 bases, with 27 bases spanning the gap. The CDR3 sequence is CASSPRGTGDYKFTGELFF. CDR3 bases: TGTGCCAGCAGCCCCCGGGGGACGGGAGACTATAAGTTCACCGGGGAGCTGTTTTTT.

This sequence joins TRBV30 and TRBJ2-2; 8 bases align to TRBD2. V dropped 2 bases and J dropped 7; count of bases not matched to a gene: 15. The CDR3 length is 17 residues. CDR1 and CDR2 (germline): GTSNPN, SVGIG (reference sequence). The CDR3 loop reads CAWSPWGRAGAGGELFF. The CDR3 bases are TGTGCCTGGAGTCCTTGGGGCCGAGCGGGAGCGGGCGGGGAGCTGTTTTTT.

A remark on this clone: One junction end does not reproduce the germline sequence, and a read error may be involved. The chain employs TRBV7-6 and TRBJ2-1; 8 positions match TRBD1. CDR3 length: 16 amino acids. Per the germline V gene, CDR1 is SGHVS and CDR2 is FNYEAQ. The DNA of the CDR3 is TGTGCCGGCAGCGATCCCGGGACAGGCCCCTACAATGAGCAGTTCTTC. Its protein is CAGSDPGTGPYNEQFF.

The genes are TRBV30 and TRBJ1-5; possible D gene TRBD1, 6 bases. Trimming removed 2 bases at V and 2 bases at J, with 7 bases between. Germline CDR1 GTSNPN, CDR2 SVGIG (reference sequence). The CDR3 extends over 13 amino acids. The DNA of the CDR3 is TGTGCCTGGAGTAGACAGGGCAATCAGCCCCAGCATTTT. Its translation is CAWSRQGNQPQHF.

This chain connects TRBV2 to TRBJ1-1, with D uncertain. This CDR3 spans 12 amino acids. CDR1 and CDR2 from the germline V gene are SNHLY and FYNNEI. Trimming shortened V by 2 bases and J by 5 bases, and 6 bases separated the two germline ends. This CDR3 reads CASSERNTEAFF. The CDR3, as DNA: TGTGCCAGCAGTGAAAGAAATACTGAAGCTTTCTTT.

The V gene is TRBV2, the J gene TRBJ1-3; the match to TRBD1 covers 8 bases. The germline V gene has CDR1 SNHLY and CDR2 FYNNEI. Trimming cost V 6 bases and J 0 bases; bases outside gene matches: 10. There are 17 residues in the CDR3. CDR3 DNA sequence: TGTGCCAGCAGCTCGACCTGGACAGGGAGCTCTGGAAACACCATATATTTT. Its protein product is CASSSTWTGSSGNTIYF.